The 3 T cell receptor beta chains presented below share a single source sample, sequenced in a study of cytomegalovirus exposure and HLA in healthy donors. PCR primers comprised 60 Vbeta and 13 Jbeta primers. Profiled with immunoSEQ multiplex PCR; TCRdb holds only in-frame clones, not every one. The sample has around 150,000 clones; 80% are singletons. The sample comprised PBMCs. Receptors were obtained from a woman in her forties in good health and CMV-seronegative.

The chain uses TRBV7-9 and TRBJ1-1; 8 nucleotides agree with TRBD1. There are 13 residues in the CDR3. V lost 7 bases, J lost 5 bases, and 6 bases stayed unmatched. Germline lookup yields CDR1 SEHNR and CDR2 FQNEAQ (reference sequence). The CDR3 loop is CASTPTGGTEAFF. In DNA, the CDR3 is TGTGCCAGCACCCCCACAGGGGGAACTGAAGCTTTCTTT.

The V gene is TRBV10-3, the J gene TRBJ2-7; unclear D gene. In germline, CDR1 is ENHRY, CDR2 SYGVKD. V lost 5 bases to trimming and J lost 0 bases, with 11 bases between them. This CDR3 comprises 14 residues. CDR3 region: CAISSIGDSYEQYF. DNA of the CDR3: TGTGCCATCAGTTCCATTGGAGACTCCTACGAGCAGTACTTC.

The chain joins TRBV2 to TRBJ1-2, with D unclear. The CDR3 covers 14 residues. Looked up from germline, CDR1 is SNHLY and CDR2 is FYNNEI. V gave up 4 bases and J gave up 3 bases, with 12 bases separating them. This CDR3 reads CASSGGRGYYGYTF. The DNA for the CDR3 is TGTGCCAGCAGTGGGGGTCGGGGATACTATGGCTACACCTTC.